The clone carrying this T cell receptor beta chain was detected once. The V gene's germline CDR1 is GTSNPN and CDR2 SVGIG (reference sequence). V shed 6 bases and J shed 3 bases, with 17 bases lying between them. The CDR3 loop spans 15 amino acids. The data were obtained in a study of control samples from healthy donors and cancer patients. Assay used: immunoSEQ multiplex PCR; TCRdb lists only in-frame clones, some missing. The data hold 45,000 to 60,000 clones, with about 93% observed a single time. This TCR derives from a man aged 30 to 39 in good health. The chain links TRBV30 to TRBJ1-4; a weak D match, TRBD1 (5 bases). Source material: blood. The CDR3 nucleotides read TGTGCCTGTACACTACCTTGGGGGTCTAATGAAAAACTGTTTTTT. The encoded protein is CACTLPWGSNEKLFF.